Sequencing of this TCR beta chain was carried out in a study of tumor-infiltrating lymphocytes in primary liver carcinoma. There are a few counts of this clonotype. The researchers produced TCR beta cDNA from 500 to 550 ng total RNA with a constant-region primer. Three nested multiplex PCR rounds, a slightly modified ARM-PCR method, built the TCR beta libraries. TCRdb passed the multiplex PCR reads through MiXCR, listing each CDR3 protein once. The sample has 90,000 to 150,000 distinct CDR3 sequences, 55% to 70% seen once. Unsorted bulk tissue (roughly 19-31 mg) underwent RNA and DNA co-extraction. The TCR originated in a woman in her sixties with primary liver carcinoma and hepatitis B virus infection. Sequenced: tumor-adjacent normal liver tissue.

In DNA form, the CDR3 reads TGTGCCAGCAGCCCCCGTTCGCAGGTCTCTGGGGCCAACGTCCTGACTTTC. Translation: CASSPRSQVSGANVLTF. This chain uses TRBV9 with TRBJ2-6; D ambiguous. Trimming took off 4 bases at V and 0 bases at J, with 14 bases between the two ends. The CDR3 totals 17 residues. Germline V gene data show CDR1 as SGDLS and CDR2 as YYNGEE.